One sample yielded the 15 T cell receptor beta chains listed below, sequenced in a study of T cells in tuberculosis. The protocol was immunoSEQ multiplex PCR, while the TCRdb copy is restricted to in-frame clones and leaves out a portion. Among about 88,000 clones listed, approximately 91% were seen once. After thawing and overnight rest, PBMC were stained with GMM-loaded CD1B tetramer, viability dye and anti-CD3 for sorting. The CD1B tetramers carried C32 glucose monomycolate purified from Rhodococcus equi. The sequenced sample consisted of CD1b-GMM tetramer-negative cells sorted from PBMCs. These receptors all stem from an adult woman with latent tuberculosis.

This rearrangement joins TRBV19 to TRBJ2-4; TRBD1 agrees at 8 bases. Trimming at V came to 4 bases and at J to 2 bases, leaving 7 bases not matched to a gene. The CDR3 extends over 16 amino acids. From germline, CDR1 is LNHDA and CDR2 SQIVND (reference sequence). This CDR3 reads CASSRQGLRTKNIQYF. DNA of the CDR3: TGTGCCAGTAGTAGACAGGGGTTGAGAACCAAAAACATTCAGTACTTC. The whole variable domain, filled in from reference TRBV19 and TRBJ2-4, reads DGGITQSPKYLFRKEGQNVTLSCEQNLNHDAMYWYRQDPGQGLRLIYYSQIVNDFQKGDIAEGYSVSREKKESFPLTVTSAQKNPTAFYLCASSRQGLRTKNIQYFGAGTRLSVL.

On this clone: Its ends do not fully match the called genes, so a read error is possible. The chain combines TRBV7-7 with TRBJ2-7; D might be TRBD1 (5 bases). The CDR3 is 14 amino acids. In germline, CDR1 is SSHAT, CDR2 FNYEAQ (reference sequence). The CDR3: CASSLDDRYPEQYF. The CDR3 DNA is TGTGCTAGCAGCTTAGACGACAGATACCCCGAGCAGTACTTC.

This clone was seen a single time. The J gene is TRBJ2-7, the V gene TRBV10-2; TRBD1 matches at 12 bases. Germline loops: CDR1 WSHSY, CDR2 SAAADI. This CDR3 comprises 17 residues. V lost 10 bases, J lost 4 bases, and 17 bases stayed unmatched. The CDR3 nucleotides are TGCGCCAACTTGTCCCGGGACAGGGGGCGAGGTAGGTACGAGCAGTACTTC. Translating gives CANLSRDRGRGRYEQYF.

This chain joins TRBV27 and TRBJ1-1, with 7 bases fitting TRBD1. Looked up from germline, CDR1 is MNHEY and CDR2 is SMNVEV (reference sequence). Trimming removed 5 bases from V and 0 bases from J; junction bases left unmatched: 9. The CDR3 covers 16 residues. The DNA for the CDR3 is TGTGCCAGCAGTGTATGGACAGGCGCTATGAACACTGAAGCTTTCTTT. This gives the protein CASSVWTGAMNTEAFF.

This clone was seen just once. One junction end disagrees with the germline gene, perhaps due to a read error. This chain links TRBV9 with TRBJ2-3; D is perhaps TRBD1 (5 bases). The CDR3 has 15 residues. The V gene's germline CDR1 is SGDLS and CDR2 YYNGEE. CDR3 coding DNA: TGTGCCAACAGCGTAGAGCAGGGCGGCACAGATACGCAGTATTTT. Amino acids: CANSVEQGGTDTQYF.

This clone was detected only once. The rearrangement uses TRBV19 and TRBJ1-4; D gene unclear. The germline CDR1 and CDR2 sequences are LNHDA and SQIVND (reference sequence). The CDR3 is made up of 12 amino acids. V dropped 7 bases and J dropped 4 bases, with 7 bases sitting between them. This chain's CDR3 is CASTQNNEKLFF. CDR3 sequence (DNA): TGTGCCAGTACACAGAATAATGAAAAACTGTTTTTT.

V is TRBV19 and J is TRBJ1-1; no reliable D call. The V end lost 1 base, the J end lost 2 bases, and 11 bases lay between the germline ends. CDR3 length equals 15 residues. The germline gives CDR1 LNHDA, CDR2 SQIVND (reference sequence). The CDR3 bases are TGTGCCAGTAGTATAGTGTTGGACTTAAACACTGAAGCTTTCTTT. This translates into CASSIVLDLNTEAFF.

The rearrangement joins TRBV4-2 to TRBJ1-2; tentative D call: TRBD1 (6 bases). The V gene lost 4 bases and the J gene lost 8 bases, with 23 bases spanning the gap. Germline lookup yields CDR1 LGHNA and CDR2 YNFKEQ. The CDR3 is 16 residues long. For the CDR3, the DNA is TGTGCCAGCAGCCGCCCACTGGGGGGGCAGGAGGGAGGCTACACCTTC. Its translation is CASSRPLGGQEGGYTF.

V gene TRBV27 combines with J gene TRBJ1-6; no clear D. Germline values: CDR1 MNHEY, CDR2 SMNVEV (reference sequence). The CDR3 length is 12 residues. Between the trimmed V and J ends, which lost 5 bases and 7 bases, there was a span of 6 bases. The CDR3: CASSLTNSPLHF. DNA for the CDR3: TGTGCCAGCAGTCTTACAAATTCACCCCTCCACTTT.

This chain links TRBV4-2 with TRBJ1-2; no clear D gene. V shed 6 bases and J shed 3 bases, with 14 bases lying between them. This CDR3 is built from 14 residues. Germline V lookup: CDR1 LGHNA, CDR2 YNFKEQ. Written as DNA, the CDR3 is TGTGCCAGCAGTACCGCGGCGCCAGACTATGGCTACACCTTC. Protein: CASSTAAPDYGYTF.

The rearrangement uses TRBV7-2 and TRBJ2-3; weak D call: TRBD1 (5 bases). The CDR3 runs 15 residues. The V end was cut by 2 bases, the J end by 2 bases, with 11 bases between. Germline CDR1 and CDR2: SGHTA and FQGNSA. The CDR3 reads CASSLYVGPTDTQYF. For the CDR3, the DNA is TGTGCCAGCAGCTTATATGTGGGGCCCACAGATACGCAGTATTTT.

The chain joins TRBV6-6 to TRBJ1-6; TRBD1 agrees at 8 bases. The germline CDR1 and CDR2 sequences are MNHNY and SVGAGI (reference sequence). V lost 5 bases, J lost 5 bases, and 5 bases stayed unmatched. The CDR3 covers 15 residues. The CDR3 DNA is TGTGCCAGCAGTAAAACGGACAGGGATAATTCACCCCTCCACTTT. Its protein product is CASSKTDRDNSPLHF.

The chain employs TRBV5-1 and TRBJ2-3; D might be TRBD2 (8 bases). The CDR3 totals 16 residues. Germline V gene lookup returns CDR1 SGHRS and CDR2 YFSETQ. Trimming pared 5 bases from V and 6 bases from J, leaving 22 bases between. CDR3 amino acids: CASRSGTRGPRDTQYF. For the CDR3, the DNA is TGCGCCAGCAGATCAGGGACTAGGGGGCCCCGGGATACGCAGTATTTT. Full variable domain (rest looked up from reference TRBV5-1 and TRBJ2-3): KAGVTQTPRYLIKTRGQQVTLSCSPISGHRSVSWYQQTPGQGLQFLFEYFSETQRNKGNFPGRFSGRQFSNSRSEMNVSTLELGDSALYLCASRSGTRGPRDTQYFGPGTRLTVL.

V usage is TRBV5-8 and J usage is TRBJ1-1, with 7 bases lining up with TRBD1. From germline, CDR1 is SGHTS and CDR2 YDEGEE. The trim removed 3 bases at V and 4 bases at J, leaving 6 bases unmatched. This CDR3 spans 14 amino acids. The CDR3: CASSSRGSSTEAFF. CDR3 nucleotides: TGTGCCAGCAGCTCCAGGGGGTCCTCCACTGAAGCTTTCTTT.

The J gene is TRBJ2-7, the V gene TRBV6-1, with D perhaps matching TRBD2 (6 bases). Per the germline V gene, CDR1 is MNHNS and CDR2 is SASEGT. This CDR3 has 15 residues. V was cut by 1 base and J by 2 bases, with 12 bases left in between. This CDR3 reads CASSEVLSGAYEQYF. The DNA of the CDR3 is TGTGCCAGCAGTGAAGTTCTTAGCGGAGCCTACGAGCAGTACTTC.